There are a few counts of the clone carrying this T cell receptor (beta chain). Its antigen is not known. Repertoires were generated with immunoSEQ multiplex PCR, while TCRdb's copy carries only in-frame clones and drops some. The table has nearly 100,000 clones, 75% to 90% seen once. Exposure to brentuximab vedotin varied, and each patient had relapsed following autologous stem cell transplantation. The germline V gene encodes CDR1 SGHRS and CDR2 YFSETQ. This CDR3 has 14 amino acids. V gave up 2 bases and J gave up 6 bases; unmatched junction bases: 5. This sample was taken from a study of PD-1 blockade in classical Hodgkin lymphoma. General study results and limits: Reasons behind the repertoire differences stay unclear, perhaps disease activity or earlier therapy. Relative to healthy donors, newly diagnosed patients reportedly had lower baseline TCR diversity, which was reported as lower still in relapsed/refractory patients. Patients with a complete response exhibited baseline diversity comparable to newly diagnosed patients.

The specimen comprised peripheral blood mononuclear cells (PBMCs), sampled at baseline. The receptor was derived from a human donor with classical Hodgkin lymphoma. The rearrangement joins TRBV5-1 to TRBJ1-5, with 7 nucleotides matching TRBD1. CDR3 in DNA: TGCGCCAGCAGCTTAGGGACAGTGGGTCAGCCCCAGCATTTT. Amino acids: CASSLGTVGQPQHF.